The present T cell receptor beta chain was sequenced within a study of OX40 agonist ivuxolimab in advanced cancers. Overall study: Patients in the trial were receiving intravenous ivuxolimab every 2 weeks, at doses of 0.01 to 10 mg/kg.

Clones were sequenced by immunoSEQ multiplex PCR, and TCRdb holds only the in-frame ones, with some missing. The sample carries about 58,000 clones, roughly 85% recorded once. The receptor was isolated from an adult with an advanced solid tumor such as melanoma, head and neck, liver or kidney cancer. The sequences come from CD4+ or CD8+ T cells sorted from blood, collected in a trial of the OX40 agonist ivuxolimab.

The CDR3 bases are TGTGCCAGCAGCTTCGGGACTAGCGGGGCGTACGAGCAGTACTTC. Amino acid sequence: CASSFGTSGAYEQYF. The rearrangement uses TRBV7-8 and TRBJ2-7, with 13 nucleotides matching TRBD2. J gave up 4 bases and V 3 bases, and 3 bases lay outside the gene matches. The CDR3 runs to 15 residues. Germline CDR1 SGHVS, CDR2 FQNEAQ.